Following are 21 T cell receptor beta chains from one sample sequenced in a study of blood T cell repertoires in COVID-19. Sequenced by immunoSEQ multiplex PCR; TCRdb stores in-frame clones only, minus some. The sample contains some 21,000 clones, roughly 84% of which appear only once. The sample comprised peripheral blood. The source of these receptors is a man aged 35 to 55 with acute or convalescent COVID-19.

This chain uses TRBV15 with TRBJ2-5, with 7 bases aligning to TRBD1. The trim removed 0 bases at V and 2 bases at J, leaving 0 bases unmatched. The CDR3 loop spans 14 amino acids. CDR1 LNHNV and CDR2 YYDKDF come from the germline V gene (reference sequence). The CDR3 region is CATSRDRGQETQYF. For the CDR3, the DNA is TGTGCCACCAGCAGAGACAGGGGGCAAGAGACCCAGTACTTC. Full variable domain (rest looked up from reference TRBV15 and TRBJ2-5): DAMVIQNPRYQVTQFGKPVTLSCSQTLNHNVMYWYQQKSSQAPKLLFHYYDKDFNNEADTPDNFQSRRPNTSFCFLDIRSPGLGDTAMYLCATSRDRGQETQYFGPGTRLLVL.

The genes are TRBV7-9 and TRBJ2-2; TRBD2 aligns across 10 bases. Trimming removed 2 bases from V and 8 bases from J; junction bases left unmatched: 11. The CDR3 totals 17 residues. Germline V gene lookup returns CDR1 SEHNR and CDR2 FQNEAQ (reference sequence). CDR3 sequence reads: CASSLNPGLAAGGELFF. The CDR3 coding sequence is TGTGCCAGCAGCTTAAATCCCGGACTAGCGGCAGGGGGGGAGCTGTTTTTT.

This chain uses TRBV6-5 with TRBJ2-5, with D unresolved. Germline CDR1 MNHEY, CDR2 SVGAGI. The V end was cut by 8 bases, the J end by 2 bases, with 12 bases between. The CDR3 runs to 13 residues. The CDR3 DNA is TGTGCCAGCGCCGGTTGGAGTCAAGAGACCCAGTACTTC. This sequence encodes CASAGWSQETQYF.

The chain employs TRBV30 and TRBJ1-2; tentative D call: TRBD1 (6 bases). Germline values: CDR1 GTSNPN, CDR2 SVGIG (reference sequence). The CDR3 consists of 14 residues. V dropped 3 bases and J dropped 8 bases, with 19 bases sitting between them. CDR3 in amino acids: CAWSPLQGLGGYTF. The CDR3 DNA is TGTGCCTGGAGCCCTCTACAGGGTTTAGGAGGCTACACCTTC.

The chain links TRBV3-1 (or the pseudogene TRBV3-2) to TRBJ1-1; D may be TRBD1 (5 bases). V lost 4 bases to trimming and J lost 6 bases, with 9 bases between them. Germline CDR1 is LGHDT and CDR2 is YNNKEL (reference sequence). The length of the CDR3 is 12 residues. The CDR3 loop reads CASSRQGSEAFF. The DNA for the CDR3 is TGTGCCAGCAGCCGCCAGGGATCTGAAGCTTTCTTT.

The rearrangement links TRBV29-1 to TRBJ2-2; D is unclear. The CDR3 covers 12 residues. Germline V CDR1 and CDR2: SQVTM, ANQGSEA. Trimming shortened V by 2 bases and J by 5 bases, and 6 bases separated the two germline ends. The CDR3 loop reads CSVESPTGELFF. CDR3 in DNA: TGCAGCGTTGAATCCCCGACCGGGGAGCTGTTTTTT.

This clone was observed a single time. The V call is TRBV3-1 (or the pseudogene TRBV3-2), the J call TRBJ2-7; 10 nucleotides match TRBD1. With V trimmed by 6 bases and J by 5 bases, 7 bases remained unmatched. Germline V CDR1 and CDR2: LGHDT, YNNKEL (reference sequence). The CDR3 spans 14 residues. CDR3 amino acids: CASRPTGGPDEQYF. In DNA form, the CDR3 reads TGTGCCAGCAGACCGACAGGGGGCCCCGACGAGCAGTACTTC.

The chain joins TRBV27 to TRBJ1-6; 8 bases match TRBD1. CDR3 length: 16 amino acids. From germline, CDR1 is MNHEY and CDR2 SMNVEV (reference sequence). Trimming at V came to 4 bases and at J to 6 bases, leaving 8 bases not matched to a gene. The CDR3 loop is CASSSRGQGGNSPLHF. In DNA, the CDR3 is TGTGCCAGCAGTTCCCGAGGACAGGGTGGTAATTCACCCCTCCACTTT.

The chain has TRBV6-2 or TRBV6-3 and TRBJ2-7, with TRBD1 matching 7 bases. The CDR3 contains 15 residues. V lost 0 bases, J lost 2 bases, and 4 bases stayed unmatched. Germline CDR1 reads MNHEY; CDR2 reads SVGEGT. The CDR3 DNA follows: TGTGCCAGCAGTTACTCCTGGGACAGACCCTACGAGCAGTACTTC. Translation gives CASSYSWDRPYEQYF.

The J gene is TRBJ1-1, the V gene TRBV4-1, with 7 bases fitting TRBD1. CDR3 length: 12 amino acids. Germline CDR1 and CDR2: MGHRA and YSYEKL. V dropped 4 bases and J dropped 10; count of bases not matched to a gene: 6. This chain's CDR3 is CASSPIQGVAFF. DNA for the CDR3: TGCGCCAGCAGCCCGATCCAGGGGGTAGCTTTCTTT.

CDR3 sequence (DNA): TGCAGTGCCAGTGACCTAAATGAGCAGTTCTTC. As protein: CSASDLNEQFF. The V gene is TRBV20-1, the J gene TRBJ2-1, with no clear D. In germline, CDR1 is DFQATT, CDR2 SNEGSKA (reference sequence). V was pared by 6 bases and J by 7 bases, with 10 bases between. The CDR3 is 11 amino acids.

The chain links TRBV25-1 to TRBJ2-3; 9 bases are a match to TRBD1. Germline V lookup: CDR1 MGHDK, CDR2 SYGVNS. The CDR3 length is 13 residues. J lost 2 bases, V lost 10 bases, and 4 bases had no gene match. CDR3 region: CAISQGATDTQYF. The CDR3, as DNA: TGTGCCATCTCACAGGGGGCCACAGATACGCAGTATTTT.

This clone is a singleton in its sample. This chain connects TRBV18 to TRBJ1-6; 9 bases are shared with TRBD1. Germline trimming cut 0 bases from V and 1 base from J; bases unmatched to any gene: 4. This CDR3 has 18 residues. Germline CDR1 reads KGHSH; CDR2 reads LQKENI. CDR3 sequence reads: CASSPPGQGTSYNSPLHF. The CDR3 DNA reads TGTGCCAGCTCACCACCGGGACAGGGAACGTCCTATAATTCACCCCTCCACTTT.

The J gene is TRBJ2-1, the V gene TRBV9; TRBD2 agrees at 10 bases. CDR3 length: 17 residues. Germline assignment: CDR1 SGDLS and CDR2 YYNGEE. The trim removed 0 bases at V and 4 bases at J, leaving 7 bases unmatched. CDR3 loop: CASSVATPLAGYNEQFF. CDR3 coding DNA: TGTGCCAGCAGCGTAGCTACCCCACTAGCGGGGTACAATGAGCAGTTCTTC.

This clone has just one count. This sequence joins TRBV30 and TRBJ1-1, with 7 bases matching TRBD1. Germline assignment: CDR1 GTSNPN and CDR2 SVGIG (reference sequence). The CDR3 has 12 residues. V lost 5 bases and J lost 5; bases outside the gene matches: 5. CDR3 sequence: CAWGQAETEAFF. The CDR3 DNA reads TGTGCCTGGGGACAGGCCGAAACTGAAGCTTTCTTT.

The chain uses TRBV7-2 and TRBJ1-3, with TRBD1 matching over 7 bases. The CDR3 has 16 residues. Germline V lookup: CDR1 SGHTA, CDR2 FQGNSA. Trimming at V came to 0 bases and at J to 3 bases, leaving 5 bases not matched to a gene. The CDR3 DNA is TGTGCCAGCAGCTTAGCTGCCAGGGGGGTTGGAAACACCATATATTTT. This gives the protein CASSLAARGVGNTIYF. Combining the CDR3 with reference TRBV7-2 and TRBJ1-3 gives the whole variable domain GAGVSQSPSNKVTEKGKDVELRCDPISGHTALYWYRQSLGQGLEFLIYFQGNSAPDKSGLPSDRFSAERTGGSVSTLTIQRTQQEDSAVYLCASSLAARGVGNTIYFGEGSWLTVV.

V gene TRBV19 combines with J gene TRBJ2-7; 8 nucleotides agree with TRBD2. The CDR3 covers 15 residues. V was clipped by 4 bases and J by 3 bases; unmatched bases: 8. Germline V gives CDR1 LNHDA, CDR2 SQIVND (reference sequence). CDR3 sequence (DNA): TGTGCCAGTAGTACCACTAGCGGAGGCGACTACGAGCAGTACTTC. Translating gives CASSTTSGGDYEQYF.

The count of this clone is one. The V and J genes are TRBV6-1 and TRBJ1-2; D is unclear. The CDR3 has 14 residues. Germline V gene sequence: CDR1 MNHNS, CDR2 SASEGT. V lost 2 bases and J 4 bases, leaving 11 bases between the germline ends. DNA of the CDR3: TGTGCCAGCAGTGAAATCCAGGCGAGCTATGGCTACACCTTC. This sequence encodes CASSEIQASYGYTF.

This sequence joins TRBV2 and TRBJ1-5; 7 bases match TRBD1. The trim removed 6 bases at V and 7 bases at J, leaving 6 bases unmatched. Germline V gives CDR1 SNHLY, CDR2 FYNNEI. CDR3 length equals 13 residues. This CDR3 reads CASSDRERQPQHF. CDR3 in DNA: TGTGCCAGCAGCGACAGGGAAAGACAGCCCCAGCATTTT. Together with reference TRBV2 and TRBJ1-5, the CDR3 gives the full variable domain: EPEVTQTPSHQVTQMGQEVILRCVPISNHLYFYWYRQILGQKVEFLVSFYNNEISEKSEIFDDQFSVERPDGSNFTLKIRSTKLEDSAMYFCASSDRERQPQHFGDGTRLSIL.

The rearrangement links TRBV7-2 to TRBJ1-3; D possibly corresponds to TRBD1 (5 bases). Per germline, CDR1 SGHTA and CDR2 FQGNSA. The CDR3 is 14 amino acids. V was shortened by 2 bases and J by 7 bases, with 12 bases between the two germline ends. The CDR3 loop reads CASSLRGQENTIYF. CDR3 DNA: TGTGCCAGCAGCTTAAGGGGCCAAGAGAACACCATATATTTT.

CDR3 residues: CASSQSGGQPQHF. CDR3 nucleotide sequence: TGTGCCAGCAGCCAAAGTGGCGGTCAGCCCCAGCATTTT. This chain connects TRBV3-1 (or the pseudogene TRBV3-2) to TRBJ1-5; D is unresolved. This CDR3 is built from 13 residues. Trimming pared 2 bases from V and 6 bases from J, leaving 8 bases between. Germline V lookup: CDR1 LGHDT, CDR2 YNNKEL (reference sequence).